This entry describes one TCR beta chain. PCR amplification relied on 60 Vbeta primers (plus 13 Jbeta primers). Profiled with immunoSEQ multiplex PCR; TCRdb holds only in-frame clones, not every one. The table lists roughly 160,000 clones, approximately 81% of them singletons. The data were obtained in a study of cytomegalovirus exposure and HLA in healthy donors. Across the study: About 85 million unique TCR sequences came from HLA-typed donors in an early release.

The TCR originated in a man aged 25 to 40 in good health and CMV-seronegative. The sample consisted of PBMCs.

As DNA, the CDR3 is TGTGCCAGCAGCCAAGTGGATAGCGGGAGAAGAGATGAGCAGTTCTTC. Amino acids: CASSQVDSGRRDEQFF. The V and J genes are TRBV14 and TRBJ2-1, with TRBD2 identical over 9 bases. The CDR3 sequence is 16 residues long. In germline, CDR1 is SGHDN, CDR2 FVKESK. Trimming removed 1 base from V and 8 bases from J; junction bases left unmatched: 9.